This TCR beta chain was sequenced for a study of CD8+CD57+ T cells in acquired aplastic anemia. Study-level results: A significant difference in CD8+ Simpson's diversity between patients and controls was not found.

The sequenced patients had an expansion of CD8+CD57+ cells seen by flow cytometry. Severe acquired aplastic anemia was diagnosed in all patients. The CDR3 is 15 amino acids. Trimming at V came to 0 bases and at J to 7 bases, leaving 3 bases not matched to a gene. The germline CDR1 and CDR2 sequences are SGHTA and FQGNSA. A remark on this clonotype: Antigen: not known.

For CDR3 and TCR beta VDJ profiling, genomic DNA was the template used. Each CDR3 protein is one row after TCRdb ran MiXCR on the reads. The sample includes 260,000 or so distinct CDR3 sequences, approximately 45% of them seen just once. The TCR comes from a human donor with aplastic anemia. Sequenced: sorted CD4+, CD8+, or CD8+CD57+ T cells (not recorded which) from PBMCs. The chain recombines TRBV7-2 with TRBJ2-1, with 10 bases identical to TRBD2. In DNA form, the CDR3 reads TGTGCCAGCAGCTTAGCACTAGCGGGGTGGAATGAGCAGTTCTTC. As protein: CASSLALAGWNEQFF.